This T cell receptor (beta chain) was obtained from a study of OX40 agonist ivuxolimab in advanced cancers. The wider study: Patients received ivuxolimab, an agonistic anti-OX40 (CD134) antibody. Intravenous ivuxolimab was administered to patients every 2 weeks at 0.01 to 10 mg/kg.

Notes on this clone: Antigen specificity is unknown.

Blood was sampled at baseline, cycle 4 day 1, and cycle 7 day 1. This CDR3 comprises 16 residues. The germline gives CDR1 SGHRS, CDR2 YFSETQ. Trimming pared 0 bases from V and 0 bases from J, leaving 10 bases between. Clones were read by immunoSEQ multiplex PCR, and TCRdb kept only the in-frame ones, dropping some. The sample carries over 75,000 clones, about 83% recorded once. Study-level results: At doses 0.1 to 3.0 mg/kg, CD4+ and CD8+ clones expanded.

Sequences were derived from CD4+ or CD8+ T cells sorted from blood, sampled in a trial of the OX40 agonist ivuxolimab. The chain employs TRBV5-1 and TRBJ2-1; weak D call: TRBD2 (5 bases). This TCR derives from an adult with an advanced solid tumor such as melanoma, head and neck, liver or kidney cancer. The CDR3 loop is CASSLVAPSSYNEQFF. The CDR3 coding sequence is TGCGCCAGCAGCTTGGTAGCGCCGAGCTCCTACAATGAGCAGTTCTTC.